This TCR beta chain was profiled in a study of T cells in Graves' hyperthyroidism and ophthalmopathy. Amplified regions were TCR beta CDR3 sequences from RNA transcripts. Researchers ran a first-round RT-PCR on the TCR CDR3 using the HTBI primer set. TCRdb re-derived calls from the multiplex PCR reads in MiXCR, one entry per CDR3 protein. The table has 690,000 or so distinct CDR3 sequences, approximately 18% seen once; the top ten hold around 17%. The germline CDR1 and CDR2 sequences are MNHEY and SVGEGT. V lost 6 bases, J lost 2 bases, and 9 bases stayed unmatched. The CDR3 runs 16 residues. This clonotype was seen many times. As yet, its antigen is unknown. Recently diagnosed hyperthyroidism of less than 2 months' duration affected patients aged 18 to 65. Exclusion criteria comprised uncontrolled infection, other autoimmune disease, pregnancy or lactation. From more than 9.5 ml of fresh peripheral blood, PBMCs were isolated.

General observations from the study: From stable hyperthyroidism, ophthalmopathy was set apart by a 13 V-J model.

The TCR originated in a woman between 45 and 65 years old with Graves' hyperthyroidism that later progressed to Graves' ophthalmopathy. This chain uses TRBV6-2 or TRBV6-3 with TRBJ2-1; 8 nucleotides align to TRBD2. Source material: blood. In DNA, the CDR3 is TGTGCCAGCAGAGAGGGCGAGCGGGGGCCCTACAATGAGCAGTTCTTC. Protein sequence: CASREGERGPYNEQFF.